A single sample is the source of the 18 T cell receptor beta chains below, sequenced in a study of T cells after yellow fever vaccination. TCRdb called the 5' RACE reads again in MiXCR, with one record for every CDR3 protein. The repertoire holds around 350,000 distinct CDR3 sequences, with roughly 6.2% as singletons. The sequenced sample was PBMCs, obtained 5 days after the yellow fever booster vaccination. These receptors were taken from a man younger than 40 who received the YFV17D yellow fever vaccine.

The J gene is TRBJ2-1, the V gene TRBV27; TRBD1 aligns across 8 bases. The V and J ends lost 5 bases and 2 bases, in that order; junction bases with no gene match: 2. Germline CDR1 reads MNHEY; CDR2 reads SMNVEV (reference sequence). This CDR3 has 14 amino acids. For the CDR3, the DNA is TGTGCCAGCAGTACAGGGGGACCCTACAATGAGCAGTTCTTC. This translates into CASSTGGPYNEQFF.

This clonotype has a handful of counts. The chain links TRBV15 to TRBJ2-1; D may correspond to TRBD1 or TRBD2 (5 bases each). CDR1 and CDR2 from the germline V gene are LNHNV and YYDKDF (reference sequence). V dropped 0 bases and J dropped 6 bases, with 12 bases sitting between them. The CDR3 spans 15 residues. CDR3 in DNA: TGTGCCACCAGCAGAGAGGGGGAAATAGGCAATGAGCAGTTCTTC. Residues: CATSREGEIGNEQFF.

This clonotype came up a few times. The chain uses TRBV20-1 and TRBJ2-1; the D gene is possibly TRBD1 (6 bases). Looked up from germline, CDR1 is DFQATT and CDR2 is SNEGSKA (reference sequence). This CDR3 spans 14 amino acids. The CDR3 reads CSPGQGIGYNEQFF. In DNA, the CDR3 is TGCAGCCCTGGGCAGGGGATAGGGTACAATGAGCAGTTCTTC.

This clonotype was counted ten times or more. The chain joins TRBV15 to TRBJ2-7; D perhaps matches TRBD2 (5 bases). V was trimmed by 0 bases and J by 2 bases, leaving 8 bases between them. The CDR3 length is 14 residues. The V gene's germline CDR1 is LNHNV and CDR2 YYDKDF (reference sequence). The CDR3 spells CATSRDRGPYEQYF. As DNA, the CDR3 is TGTGCCACCAGCAGAGATCGGGGTCCCTACGAGCAGTACTTC.

The table lists this clonotype with many counts. The chain uses TRBV5-1 and TRBJ2-5; TRBD2 agrees at 15 bases. CDR1 and CDR2 from the germline V gene are SGHRS and YFSETQ. CDR3 length equals 16 residues. V shed 4 bases, J shed 3 bases, and the junction held 4 bases outside the gene matches. CDR3 DNA sequence: TGCGCCAGCAGCCCGCGGACTAGCGGGGGGGAAGAGACCCAGTACTTC. This codes for CASSPRTSGGEETQYF.

This clonotype came up a few times. The V gene is TRBV6-1, the J gene TRBJ2-3, with 15 nucleotides matching TRBD2. This CDR3 is built from 16 residues. Germline loops: CDR1 MNHNS, CDR2 SASEGT. The V segment lost 5 bases and the J segment 4 bases; nucleotides outside the gene matches: 4. CDR3 bases: TGTGCCAGCAGTCGGGGACTAGCGGGAGGAGCAGATACGCAGTATTTT. It encodes CASSRGLAGGADTQYF.

This clonotype occurred many times. CDR3 protein: CSVDWGRNIQYF. The CDR3 region has the DNA TGCAGCGTTGATTGGGGGAGGAACATTCAGTACTTC. The J gene is TRBJ2-4, the V gene TRBV29-1; weak D call: TRBD2 (6 bases). CDR3 length: 12 amino acids. Per the germline V gene, CDR1 is SQVTM and CDR2 is ANQGSEA. V was pared by 3 bases and J by 7 bases, with 10 bases between.

There are a few counts of this clonotype. The rearrangement links TRBV29-1 to TRBJ2-7; D not certain. The germline CDR1 and CDR2 sequences are SQVTM and ANQGSEA. The ends were cut back, 4 bases at V and 4 bases at J, with 14 bases in the middle. The CDR3 is 13 residues long. CDR3: CSVGGYRPYEQYF. The CDR3 nucleotides read TGCAGCGTTGGAGGTTATCGCCCTTACGAGCAGTACTTC.

This clonotype came up a few times. CDR3 DNA: TGCGCCAGCAGCCCCGATTTTAGCGACTATGGCTACACCTTC. It codes for CASSPDFSDYGYTF. The gene calls are TRBV5-1 and TRBJ1-2, with no clear D. The length of the CDR3 is 14 residues. V lost 4 bases and J lost 3, with 13 bases in between. The germline CDR1 and CDR2 sequences are SGHRS and YFSETQ.

This clonotype was detected many times. The chain recombines TRBV5-6 with TRBJ2-7; 8 bases align to TRBD2. The V gene end was trimmed by 2 bases and the J gene end by 2 bases; junction bases not matched to a gene: 12. Germline V gene data show CDR1 as SGHDT and CDR2 as YYEEEE. This CDR3 contains 17 residues. The CDR3 loop reads CASSFPRGRAGAYEQYF. The CDR3 bases are TGTGCCAGCAGCTTCCCGAGGGGAAGAGCGGGAGCCTACGAGCAGTACTTC.

The V and J genes are TRBV20-1 and TRBJ2-1; 16 bases line up with TRBD2. The CDR3 covers 20 residues. In germline, CDR1 is DFQATT, CDR2 SNEGSKA (reference sequence). The junction had 14 bases not matched to a gene; V was cut back by 6 bases and J by 0 bases. CDR3 residues: CSAKIRPGLAGGSSYNEQFF. The CDR3 DNA follows: TGCAGTGCCAAAATTCGGCCGGGACTAGCGGGAGGGAGCTCCTACAATGAGCAGTTCTTC.

There are a few counts of this clonotype. The chain is built from TRBV11-2 and TRBJ2-2; possible D gene TRBD2, 6 bases. Trimming took 5 bases from V and 4 from J, leaving 17 bases between them. The length of the CDR3 is 16 residues. CDR1 is SGHAT, CDR2 FQNNGV, per germline. The CDR3 protein is CASSLGGLGITGELFF. The DNA of the CDR3 is TGTGCCAGCAGCCTGGGGGGTCTCGGGATCACCGGGGAGCTGTTTTTT.

This clonotype showed up just a few times. V and J are TRBV5-1 and TRBJ2-7; D uncertain. The length of the CDR3 is 15 residues. CDR1 is SGHRS, CDR2 YFSETQ, per germline. Trimming took 4 bases from V and 3 from J, leaving 17 bases between them. The CDR3 region has the DNA TGCGCCAGCAGCGCGACCGGCCTCGGCGGCTACGAGCAGTACTTC. Translated: CASSATGLGGYEQYF. Filled out from reference TRBV5-1 and TRBJ2-7, the complete variable domain reads KAGVTQTPRYLIKTRGQQVTLSCSPISGHRSVSWYQQTPGQGLQFLFEYFSETQRNKGNFPGRFSGRQFSNSRSEMNVSTLELGDSALYLCASSATGLGGYEQYFGPGTRLTVT.

The chain couples TRBV6-1 to TRBJ2-3; 11 nucleotides line up with TRBD2. Germline CDR1 and CDR2: MNHNS and SASEGT. The J segment lost 1 base and the V segment lost 6 bases, leaving 6 bases of the junction unmatched. There are 16 residues in the CDR3. CDR3 amino acids: CASRLSLAGGTDTQYF. DNA of the CDR3: TGTGCCAGCAGGCTCTCACTAGCGGGAGGCACAGATACGCAGTATTTT.

At least ten counts were recorded for this clonotype. The V gene is TRBV29-1, the J gene TRBJ2-5; no definite D call. V was pared by 6 bases and J by 1 base, with 9 bases between. The germline CDR1 and CDR2 sequences are SQVTM and ANQGSEA. The length of the CDR3 is 12 residues. The CDR3 loop is CSVKHLQETQYF. CDR3 DNA: TGCAGCGTGAAACATCTCCAAGAGACCCAGTACTTC.

This clonotype appeared a few times. V is TRBV12-3 or TRBV12-4 and J is TRBJ1-5; D unresolved. The V gene lost 3 bases and the J gene lost 0 bases, with 12 bases spanning the gap. This CDR3 has 16 amino acids. The CDR3 region has the DNA TGTGCCAGCAGTTTTGGGATAGGTCTTAGCAATCAGCCCCAGCATTTT. Amino acids: CASSFGIGLSNQPQHF.

The V call is TRBV5-1, the J call TRBJ1-2, with TRBD1 as a possible D gene (5 bases). The V and J ends lost 5 bases and 7 bases respectively, with 12 bases between them. The CDR3 loop spans 12 amino acids. The germline gives CDR1 SGHRS, CDR2 YFSETQ. CDR3 coding DNA: TGCGCCAGCAGTCCTCAGCAGGGTGGCTACACCTTC. Its protein is CASSPQQGGYTF.

This clonotype was found a few times. A much larger clone is a single base away; this may be a read error. The V call is TRBV2, the J call TRBJ2-1; weak D call: TRBD2 (5 bases). The CDR3 contains 10 residues. Germline V gene lookup returns CDR1 SNHLY and CDR2 FYNNEI. With 7 bases removed from V and 7 bases from J, the gap between germline ends came to 5 bases. CDR3: CASTGNEQFF. The CDR3, as DNA: TGTGCCAGCACGGGGAATGAGCAGTTCTTC. The whole variable domain, remainder taken from reference TRBV2 and TRBJ2-1, is EPEVTQTPSHQVTQMGQEVILRCVPISNHLYFYWYRQILGQKVEFLVSFYNNEISEKSEIFDDQFSVERPDGSNFTLKIRSTKLEDSAMYFCASTGNEQFFGPGTRLTVL.